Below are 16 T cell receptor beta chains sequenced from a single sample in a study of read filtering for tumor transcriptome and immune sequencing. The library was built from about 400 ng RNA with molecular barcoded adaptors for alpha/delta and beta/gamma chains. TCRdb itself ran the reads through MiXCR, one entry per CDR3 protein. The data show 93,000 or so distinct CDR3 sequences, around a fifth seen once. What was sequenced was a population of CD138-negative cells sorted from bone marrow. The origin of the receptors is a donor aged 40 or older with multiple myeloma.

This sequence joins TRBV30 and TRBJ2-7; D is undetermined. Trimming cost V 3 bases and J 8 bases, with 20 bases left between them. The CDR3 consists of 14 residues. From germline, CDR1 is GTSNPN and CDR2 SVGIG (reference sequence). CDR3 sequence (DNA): TGTGCCTGGAGCCCCGATCTGTCCACTACGAAGCAGTACTTC. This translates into CAWSPDLSTTKQYF.

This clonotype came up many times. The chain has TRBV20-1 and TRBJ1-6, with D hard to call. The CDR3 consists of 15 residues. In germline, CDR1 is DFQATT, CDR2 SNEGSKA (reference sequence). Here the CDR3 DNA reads TGCGGTACTAAAAGAAAAGCCAACTATAATTCACCCCTCCACTTT. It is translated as CGTKRKANYNSPLHF.

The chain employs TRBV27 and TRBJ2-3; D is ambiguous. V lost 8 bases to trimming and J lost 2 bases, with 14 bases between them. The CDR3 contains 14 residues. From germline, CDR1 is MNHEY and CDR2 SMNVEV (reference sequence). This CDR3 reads CASRVHVATDTQYF. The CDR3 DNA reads TGTGCCAGCCGCGTTCATGTGGCCACAGATACGCAGTATTTT.

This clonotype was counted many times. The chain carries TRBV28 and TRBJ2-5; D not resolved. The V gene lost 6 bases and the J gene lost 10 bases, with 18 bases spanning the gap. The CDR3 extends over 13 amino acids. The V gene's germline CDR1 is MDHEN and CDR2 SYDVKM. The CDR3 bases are TGTGCCAGCAGCTCCCTAGAGAAGAGAGGCCAGTACTTC. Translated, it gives CASSSLEKRGQYF. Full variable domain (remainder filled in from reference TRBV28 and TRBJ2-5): DVKVTQSSRYLVKRTGEKVFLECVQDMDHENMFWYRQDPGLGLRLIYFSYDVKMKEKGDIPEGYSVSREKKERFSLILESASTNQTSMYLCASSSLEKRGQYFGPGTRLLVL.

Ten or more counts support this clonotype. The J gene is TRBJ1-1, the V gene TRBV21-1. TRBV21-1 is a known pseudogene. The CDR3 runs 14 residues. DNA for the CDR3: TGTGCCAGCAGCAAATATCTGGGGAACACTGAAGCTTTCTTT. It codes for CASSKYLGNTEAFF.

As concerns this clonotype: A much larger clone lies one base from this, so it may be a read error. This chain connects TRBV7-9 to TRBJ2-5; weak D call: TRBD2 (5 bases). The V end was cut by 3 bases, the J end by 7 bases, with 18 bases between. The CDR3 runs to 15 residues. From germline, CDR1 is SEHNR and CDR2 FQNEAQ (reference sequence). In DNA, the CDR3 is TGTGCCAGCAGCTTGGGCACCTCCTCCCGGGGGACCCAGTACTTC. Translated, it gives CASSLGTSSRGTQYF.

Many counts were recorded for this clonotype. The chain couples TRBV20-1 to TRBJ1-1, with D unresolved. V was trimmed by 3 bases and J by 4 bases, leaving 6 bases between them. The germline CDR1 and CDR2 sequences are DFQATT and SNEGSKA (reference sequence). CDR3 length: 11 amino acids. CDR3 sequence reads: CSASQSTEAFF. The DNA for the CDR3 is TGCAGTGCTAGTCAGAGCACTGAAGCTTTCTTT.

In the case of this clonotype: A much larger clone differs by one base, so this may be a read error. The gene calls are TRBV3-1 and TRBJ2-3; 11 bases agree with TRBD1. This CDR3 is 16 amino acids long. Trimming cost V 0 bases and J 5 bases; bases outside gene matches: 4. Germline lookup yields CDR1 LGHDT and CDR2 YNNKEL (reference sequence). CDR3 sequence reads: CASSQERTGGVDTQYF. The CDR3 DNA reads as TGTGCCAGCAGCCAAGAAAGGACAGGGGGCGTAGATACGCAGTATTTT.

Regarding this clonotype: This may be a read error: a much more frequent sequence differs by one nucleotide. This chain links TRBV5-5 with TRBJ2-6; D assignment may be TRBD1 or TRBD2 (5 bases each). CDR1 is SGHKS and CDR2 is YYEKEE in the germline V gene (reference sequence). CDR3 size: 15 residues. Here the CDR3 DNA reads TGTGCCAGCAGCTTGGCTGCCACCGGGGCCAACGCCCTGACTTTC. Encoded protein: CASSLAATGANALTF.

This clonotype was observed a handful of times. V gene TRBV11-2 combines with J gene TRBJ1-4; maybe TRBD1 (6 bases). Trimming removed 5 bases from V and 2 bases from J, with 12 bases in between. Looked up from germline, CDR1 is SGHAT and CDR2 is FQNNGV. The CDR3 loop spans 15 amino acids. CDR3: CASSHRGATNEKLFF. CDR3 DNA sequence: TGTGCCAGCAGCCATAGGGGGGCGACTAATGAAAAACTGTTTTTT.

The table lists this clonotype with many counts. The CDR3 nucleotides are TGTGCCAGCAGCTCCAACACGGCCCGCGAAGCTTTCTTT. Encoded protein: CASSSNTAREAFF. The V gene is TRBV7-3, the J gene TRBJ1-1, with D hard to call. Trimming stripped 4 bases from V and 8 bases from J, with 14 bases between. The CDR3 has 13 amino acids. Germline-derived CDR1 and CDR2 are SGHTA and FQGTGA.

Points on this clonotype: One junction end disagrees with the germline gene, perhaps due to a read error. The DNA of the CDR3 is TGTGCCAGTAGTATAAGGTCAGCAACTAATGAAAGACTGTTTTTT. Translated: CASSIRSATNERLFF. This chain joins TRBV19 and TRBJ1-4, with D unresolved. The CDR3 sequence is 15 residues long. Germline V lookup: CDR1 LNHDA, CDR2 SQIVND (reference sequence).

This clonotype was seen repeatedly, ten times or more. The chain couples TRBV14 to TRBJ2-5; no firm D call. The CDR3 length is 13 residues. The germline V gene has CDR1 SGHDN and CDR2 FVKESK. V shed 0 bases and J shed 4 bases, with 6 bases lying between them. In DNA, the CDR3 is TGTGCCAGCAGCCAAGATAACGGAGAGACCCAGTACTTC. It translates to CASSQDNGETQYF.

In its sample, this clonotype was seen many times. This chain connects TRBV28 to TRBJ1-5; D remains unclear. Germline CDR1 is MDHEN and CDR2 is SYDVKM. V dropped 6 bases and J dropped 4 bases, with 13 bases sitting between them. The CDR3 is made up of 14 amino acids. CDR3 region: CASSELTGNQPQHF. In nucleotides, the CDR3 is TGTGCCAGCAGCGAATTGACGGGAAATCAGCCCCAGCATTTT.

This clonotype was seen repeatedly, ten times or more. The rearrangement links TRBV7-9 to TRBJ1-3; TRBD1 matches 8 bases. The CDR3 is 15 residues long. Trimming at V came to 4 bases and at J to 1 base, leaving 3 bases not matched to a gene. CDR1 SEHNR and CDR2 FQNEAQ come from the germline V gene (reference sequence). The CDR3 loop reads CASSSRDRSGNTIYF. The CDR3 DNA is TGTGCCAGCAGCTCCCGGGACAGGTCTGGAAACACCATATATTTT.

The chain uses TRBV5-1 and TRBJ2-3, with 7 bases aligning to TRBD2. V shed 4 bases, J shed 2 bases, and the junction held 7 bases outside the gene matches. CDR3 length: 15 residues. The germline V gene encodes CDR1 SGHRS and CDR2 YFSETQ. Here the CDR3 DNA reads TGCGCCAGCAGCCCCAGGGACTATCTCACAGATACGCAGTATTTT. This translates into CASSPRDYLTDTQYF. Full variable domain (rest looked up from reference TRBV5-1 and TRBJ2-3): KAGVTQTPRYLIKTRGQQVTLSCSPISGHRSVSWYQQTPGQGLQFLFEYFSETQRNKGNFPGRFSGRQFSNSRSEMNVSTLELGDSALYLCASSPRDYLTDTQYFGPGTRLTVL.